The source of this T cell receptor (beta chain) is a study of cytomegalovirus exposure and HLA in healthy donors. This CDR3 comprises 14 residues. Germline assignment: CDR1 SGHTA and CDR2 FQGNSA. V dropped 6 bases and J dropped 5; count of bases not matched to a gene: 6. Vbeta (60) and Jbeta (13) primers were used in the PCR. The data were produced by immunoSEQ multiplex PCR, yet TCRdb's version contains in-frame clones alone and is incomplete. The sample shows about 98,000 clones, roughly 80% of them seen only once. Specimen: PBMCs. The gene calls are TRBV7-2 and TRBJ1-5; 8 bases align to TRBD1. This receptor was obtained from a man aged 60 to 75 in good health and CMV-seropositive. The CDR3 is CASSLGQDHQPQHF. DNA for the CDR3: TGTGCCAGCAGTTTGGGACAGGATCATCAGCCCCAGCATTTT.